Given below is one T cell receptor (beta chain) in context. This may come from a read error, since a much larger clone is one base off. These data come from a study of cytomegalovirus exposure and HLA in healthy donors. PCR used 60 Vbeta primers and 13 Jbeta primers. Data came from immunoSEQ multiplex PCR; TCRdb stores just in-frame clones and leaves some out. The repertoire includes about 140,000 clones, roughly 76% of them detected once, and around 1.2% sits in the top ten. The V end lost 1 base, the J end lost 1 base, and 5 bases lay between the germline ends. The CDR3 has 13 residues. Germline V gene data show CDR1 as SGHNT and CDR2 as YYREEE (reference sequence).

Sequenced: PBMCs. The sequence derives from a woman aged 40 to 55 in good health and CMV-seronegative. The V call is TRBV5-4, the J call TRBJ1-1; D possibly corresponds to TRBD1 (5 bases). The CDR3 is CASSLRGNTEAFF. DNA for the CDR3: TGTGCCAGCAGCTTGAGGGGGAACACTGAAGCTTTCTTT.